The 15 T cell receptor beta chains in this list originate from one sample, sequenced in a study of T cell repertoires in cytomegalovirus infection. MiXCR, applied by TCRdb to the reads, yields one record per CDR3 protein. The profile shows some 220,000 distinct CDR3 sequences, 10% to 15% of them singletons. Sequencing was done on a sample of PBMCs. The source of these receptors is a human donor in good health (CMV status not recorded). Some clones in this sample may be carry-over from other donors' samples.

This clonotype appeared many times. The chain recombines TRBV12-3 or TRBV12-4 with TRBJ1-5; D is unclear. This CDR3 has 13 amino acids. V was clipped by 4 bases and J by 6 bases, with 10 bases between them. The CDR3 DNA sequence: TGTGCCAGCAGTTATGGGGAAGGTCAGCCCCAGCATTTT. This sequence encodes CASSYGEGQPQHF.

This clonotype was detected many times. The chain combines TRBV7-2 with TRBJ2-1, with 10 bases lining up with TRBD1. The V and J ends lost 5 bases and 4 bases, in that order; junction bases with no gene match: 11. CDR3 length: 17 amino acids. Germline assignment: CDR1 SGHTA and CDR2 FQGNSA. CDR3 sequence: CASSRRGTGEGYNEQFF. CDR3 sequence (DNA): TGTGCCAGCAGCAGACGAGGGACAGGGGAAGGGTACAATGAGCAGTTCTTC. Complete variable domain (other parts from reference TRBV7-2 and TRBJ2-1): GAGVSQSPSNKVTEKGKDVELRCDPISGHTALYWYRQSLGQGLEFLIYFQGNSAPDKSGLPSDRFSAERTGGSVSTLTIQRTQQEDSAVYLCASSRRGTGEGYNEQFFGPGTRLTVL.

This clonotype was observed many times. This CDR3 is CASADTSGDYTQYF. CDR3 in DNA: TGTGCCTCCGCAGACACTAGCGGGGATTATACGCAGTATTTT. V gene TRBV19 combines with J gene TRBJ2-3; the match to TRBD2 covers 10 bases. The V segment lost 11 bases and the J segment 7 bases; nucleotides outside the gene matches: 12. The CDR3 contains 14 residues. The germline CDR1 and CDR2 sequences are LNHDA and SQIVND (reference sequence). Based on the CDR3 plus reference TRBV19 and TRBJ2-3, the full variable domain is DGGITQSPKYLFRKEGQNVTLSCEQNLNHDAMYWYRQDPGQGLRLIYYSQIVNDFQKGDIAEGYSVSREKKESFPLTVTSAQKNPTAFYLCASADTSGDYTQYFGPGTRLTVL.

The table lists this clonotype with many counts. This sequence joins TRBV6-6 and TRBJ2-2; 8 bases are shared with TRBD1. V lost 4 bases, J lost 6 bases, and 7 bases stayed unmatched. The CDR3 length is 15 residues. Germline V lookup: CDR1 MNHNY, CDR2 SVGAGI (reference sequence). In DNA form, the CDR3 reads TGTGCCAGCAGTTTAGGACAGGGAGCAGCCGGGGAGCTGTTTTTT. Translated: CASSLGQGAAGELFF.

In the case of this clonotype: A much larger clone lies one base from this, so it may be a read error. The genes are TRBV11-3 and TRBJ2-5; TRBD2 matches 12 bases. Germline CDR1 reads SGHNT; CDR2 reads YENEEA. Losses at the gene ends were 4 bases for V and 4 bases for J; bases not matched to a gene: 7. The CDR3 extends over 16 amino acids. The CDR3 spells CASSSPTSGGLETQYF. CDR3 nucleotide sequence: TGTGCCAGCAGCTCTCCGACTAGCGGGGGTTTAGAGACCCAGTACTTC.

This clonotype was recorded at least ten times. The chain has TRBV11-2 and TRBJ1-1, with D unclear. Germline V gene data show CDR1 as SGHAT and CDR2 as FQNNGV. The V gene lost 3 bases and the J gene lost 9 bases, with 14 bases spanning the gap. CDR3 length: 13 residues. The CDR3 DNA reads TGTGCCAGCAGCTTCATGTACACAGAAAAAGCTTTCTTT. This gives the protein CASSFMYTEKAFF.

The table lists this clonotype with many counts. The gene calls are TRBV6-1 and TRBJ1-6; D remains unclear. This CDR3 is built from 17 residues. CDR1 and CDR2 (germline): MNHNS, SASEGT. V shed 2 bases and J shed 4 bases, with 15 bases lying between them. The CDR3 loop reads CASSENRGVVYNSPLHF. In nucleotides, the CDR3 is TGTGCCAGCAGTGAAAACCGAGGAGTAGTTTATAATTCACCCCTCCACTTT.

The chain links TRBV20-1 to TRBJ1-6; tentatively, D is TRBD1 (5 bases). The CDR3 loop spans 15 amino acids. Germline CDR1 DFQATT, CDR2 SNEGSKA (reference sequence). Trimming pared 6 bases from V and 7 bases from J, leaving 19 bases between. The CDR3 region is CSASRAQGGNSPLHF. The CDR3 DNA follows: TGCAGTGCCTCGAGGGCTCAGGGTGGCAATTCACCCCTCCACTTT.

This clonotype was observed a handful of times. The gene calls are TRBV19 and TRBJ1-1, with D possibly being TRBD1 (5 bases). V lost 1 base, J lost 9 bases, and 18 bases lay in between. Per germline, CDR1 LNHDA and CDR2 SQIVND (reference sequence). The CDR3 totals 15 residues. CDR3 DNA sequence: TGTGCCAGTAGTATAGCTTTCGGGACTACCCCGAAAGCTTTCTTT. It encodes CASSIAFGTTPKAFF.

This clonotype was counted only a few times. The chain carries TRBV19 and TRBJ2-5, with TRBD2 matching 14 bases. Germline values: CDR1 LNHDA, CDR2 SQIVND (reference sequence). The CDR3 extends over 18 amino acids. The V segment lost 6 bases and the J segment 2 bases; nucleotides outside the gene matches: 11. The CDR3 is CASSLWTSGGPLQETQYF. Written as DNA, the CDR3 is TGTGCCAGTAGCCTTTGGACTAGCGGGGGGCCTTTACAAGAGACCCAGTACTTC.

This clonotype occurred a few times. This chain joins TRBV2 and TRBJ2-3; possible D gene TRBD2, 6 bases. The V end was cut by 6 bases, the J end by 6 bases, with 16 bases between. This CDR3 has 14 amino acids. In germline, CDR1 is SNHLY, CDR2 FYNNEI. The CDR3 sequence: CASREGLTVDTQYF. The CDR3, as DNA: TGTGCCAGCAGGGAGGGACTGACAGTTGATACGCAGTATTTT.

The rearrangement uses TRBV24-1 and TRBJ2-7; possibly TRBD2 for D (6 bases). The CDR3 is made up of 15 amino acids. V lost 3 bases, J lost 4 bases, and 15 bases lay in between. The germline V gene has CDR1 KGHDR and CDR2 SFDVKD. Written as DNA, the CDR3 is TGTGCCACCAGTGATCCCAGGCGGGAACCTTACGAGCAGTACTTC. Translating it yields CATSDPRREPYEQYF.

V and J are TRBV5-4 and TRBJ2-1; tentatively, D is TRBD1 (6 bases). The germline V and J ends were trimmed by 4 bases and 6 bases, with 11 bases remaining between them. This CDR3 has 13 amino acids. Germline V lookup: CDR1 SGHNT, CDR2 YYREEE (reference sequence). The CDR3 loop reads CASSTGRRNEQFF. The CDR3 DNA sequence: TGTGCCAGCAGCACAGGGCGACGCAATGAGCAGTTCTTC.

This clonotype was counted at least ten times. CDR3: CASGETGKETQYF. CDR3 in DNA: TGTGCCAGCGGGGAGACGGGGAAAGAGACCCAGTACTTC. This chain links TRBV14 with TRBJ2-5, with D maybe TRBD2 (5 bases). CDR1 is SGHDN, CDR2 FVKESK, per germline. This CDR3 region has 13 residues. The V end was cut by 8 bases, the J end by 3 bases, with 13 bases between.

This clonotype has at least ten counts. This sequence joins TRBV7-2 and TRBJ2-2, with 9 bases matching TRBD1. The CDR3 has 16 amino acids. CDR1 is SGHTA and CDR2 is FQGNSA in the germline V gene. J was trimmed by 6 bases and V by 1 base; bases with no gene match: 6. In nucleotides, the CDR3 is TGTGCCAGCAGCTTAGGTTCCGACAGGGGGTCCGGGGAGCTGTTTTTT. The encoded protein is CASSLGSDRGSGELFF. Variable domain in full (rest from reference TRBV7-2 and TRBJ2-2): GAGVSQSPSNKVTEKGKDVELRCDPISGHTALYWYRQSLGQGLEFLIYFQGNSAPDKSGLPSDRFSAERTGGSVSTLTIQRTQQEDSAVYLCASSLGSDRGSGELFFGEGSRLTVL.